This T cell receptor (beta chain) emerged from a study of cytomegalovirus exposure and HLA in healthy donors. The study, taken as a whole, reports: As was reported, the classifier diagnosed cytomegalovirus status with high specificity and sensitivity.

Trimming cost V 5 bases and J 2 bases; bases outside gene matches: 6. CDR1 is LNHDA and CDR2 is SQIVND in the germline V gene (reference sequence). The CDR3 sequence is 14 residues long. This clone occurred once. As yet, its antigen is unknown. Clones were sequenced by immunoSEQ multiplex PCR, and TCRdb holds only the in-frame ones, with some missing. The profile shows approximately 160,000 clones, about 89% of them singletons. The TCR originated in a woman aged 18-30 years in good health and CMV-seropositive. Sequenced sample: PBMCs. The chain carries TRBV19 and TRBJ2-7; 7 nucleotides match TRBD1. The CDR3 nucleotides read TGTGCCAGTAGTCGACAGGGCCGGACCTACGAGCAGTACTTC. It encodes CASSRQGRTYEQYF.